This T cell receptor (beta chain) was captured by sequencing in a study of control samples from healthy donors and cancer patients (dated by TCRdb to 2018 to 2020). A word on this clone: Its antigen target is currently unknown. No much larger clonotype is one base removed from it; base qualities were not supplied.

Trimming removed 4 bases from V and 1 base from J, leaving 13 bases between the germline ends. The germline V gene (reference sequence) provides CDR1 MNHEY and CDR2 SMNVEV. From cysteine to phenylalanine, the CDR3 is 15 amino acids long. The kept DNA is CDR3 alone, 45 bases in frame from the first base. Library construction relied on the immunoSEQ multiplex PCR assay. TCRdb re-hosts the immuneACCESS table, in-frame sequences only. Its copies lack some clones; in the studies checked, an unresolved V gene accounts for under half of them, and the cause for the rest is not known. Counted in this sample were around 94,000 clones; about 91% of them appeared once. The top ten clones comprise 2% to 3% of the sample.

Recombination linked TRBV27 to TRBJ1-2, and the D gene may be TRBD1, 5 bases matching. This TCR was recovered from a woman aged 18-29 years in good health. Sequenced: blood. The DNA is TGTGCCAGCAGTTCGGGGCAGAGGCATAACTATGGCTACACCTTC. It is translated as CASSSGQRHNYGYTF.